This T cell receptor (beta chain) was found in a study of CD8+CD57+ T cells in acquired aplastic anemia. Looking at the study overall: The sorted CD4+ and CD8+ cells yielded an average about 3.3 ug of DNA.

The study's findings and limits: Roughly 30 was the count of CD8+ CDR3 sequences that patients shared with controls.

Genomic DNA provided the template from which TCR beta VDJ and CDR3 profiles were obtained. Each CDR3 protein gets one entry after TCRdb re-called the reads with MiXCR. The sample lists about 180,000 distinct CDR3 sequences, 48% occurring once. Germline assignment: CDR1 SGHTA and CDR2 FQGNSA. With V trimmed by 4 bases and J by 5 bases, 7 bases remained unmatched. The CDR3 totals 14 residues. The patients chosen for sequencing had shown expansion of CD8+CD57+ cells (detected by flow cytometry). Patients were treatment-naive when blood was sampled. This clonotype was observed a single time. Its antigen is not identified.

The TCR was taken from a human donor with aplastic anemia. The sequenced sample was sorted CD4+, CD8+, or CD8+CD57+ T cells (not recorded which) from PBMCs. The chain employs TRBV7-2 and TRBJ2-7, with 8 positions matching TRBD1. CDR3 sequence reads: CASSSRTGFNEQYF. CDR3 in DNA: TGTGCCAGCAGCTCCCGGACAGGGTTCAACGAGCAGTACTTC. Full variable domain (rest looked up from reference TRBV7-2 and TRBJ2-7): GAGVSQSPSNKVTEKGKDVELRCDPISGHTALYWYRQSLGQGLEFLIYFQGNSAPDKSGLPSDRFSAERTGGSVSTLTIQRTQQEDSAVYLCASSSRTGFNEQYFGPGTRLTVT.